This entry is about one T cell receptor (beta chain). The antigen it binds to is not known. Base qualities are missing; no much larger clone stands one base away. The CDR3 holds 15 amino acids from the cysteine to the phenylalanine. The only DNA kept is the CDR3, 45 bases in frame from the first base. According to the germline V gene (reference sequence), CDR1 reads DFQATT and CDR2 reads SNEGSKA. V is cut by 6 bases and J by 0 bases, and the space between the germline ends is 18 bases. TCR beta CDR3 regions were amplified from RNA transcripts for repertoire sequencing. The first round of RT-PCR was done with HTBI primers and the Qiagen OneStep RT-PCR kit, and was followed by a second round of multiplex PCR, then size selection and purification. Libraries were sequenced on an Illumina HiSeq2000 using paired-end 100 bp reads. From the authors' description of their analysis: Reads were processed with SOAPnuke, discarding reads with adapters, uncalled bases, mean Phred below 15, or no exact constant-primer or identifier match. COPE v1.2.5 was used to merge high-quality paired reads. Each unique nucleotide sequence was defined as a clonotype, and clonotypes were aligned to IMGT TRB V, D and J references with MiTCR v1.1. The analysis was limited to V-J combinations with a frequency above 0.0001, which together covered around 99% of the repertoires. A TCR clonal expansion and chaos score per V-J combination was defined as the ratio of F50 clonal expansion to chaos observed in the TCRdist matrix. Welch's t-statistics and random forest were used to narrow the features down to 10 to 15 V-J combinations, which were then fed into a naive Bayes classifier. The Morisita-Horn index was used to measure how similar the thyroid and blood repertoires were. The public reads were reanalyzed by TCRdb: fastp trimming at Q25, MiXCR alignment, in-frame beta chains only. Merged by CDR3 protein, the rows form single entries marked with the most common genes and DNA. The V and J calls reflect TCRdb's pipeline rather than the authors' work. The sample records about 620,000 distinct CDR3 sequences, 22% of which are singletons. The top ten clonotypes cover approximately 7% of the sample.

The sample comes from a study of Graves' ophthalmopathy and Graves' hyperthyroidism (dated by TCRdb to the late 2010s). Describing the broader study: Peripheral blood was collected before any treatment was given, at the time of initial diagnosis. TCR beta repertoire signatures were used to distinguish Graves' ophthalmopathy from Graves' hyperthyroidism and to predict progression to ophthalmopathy. In total, 135 blood samples were TCR-sequenced: fewer than 50 ophthalmopathy, some 80 hyperthyroidism and 17 hyperthyroidism-to-ophthalmopathy patients. A discovery set of 95 to 100 patients (around 45 ophthalmopathy, about 55 stable hyperthyroidism) was enrolled to explore V-J signatures distinguishing ophthalmopathy from hyperthyroidism. An independent validation cohort comprised under 20 hyperthyroidism patients and some 16 patients who later progressed from hyperthyroidism to ophthalmopathy. In roughly 6 hyperthyroidism patients, T-cell repertoires of thyroid tissue and blood were compared. Following sample collection, hyperthyroidism patients were given methimazole at a starting dose of 30 mg daily, and ophthalmopathy patients were given high-dose intravenous methylprednisolone. The 95 to 100 discovery patients were randomly divided into training and test sets at a 7:3 ratio. Beyond this particular receptor, the publication reports: Among expanded thyroid clonotypes with frequency above 0.001, most also showed up in blood, which suggests that blood repertoires may reflect the thyroid immune response. In validation, the model predicted ophthalmopathy progression with 55% to 71% sensitivity and approximately 75% specificity; 12 predicted patients were CT-confirmed with GO in a median of about 6.1 months. In cross-validation, the 13-signature model distinguished ophthalmopathy from stable hyperthyroidism with around 86% sensitivity and approximately 81% specificity, while in the test set the corresponding values were about 80% and 75%. No statistical method was used to set the sample size in advance, and the investigators knew which group each participant was assigned to.

A patient counted as having stable hyperthyroidism if there was no progression to ophthalmopathy within 18 months of follow-up. The hyperthyroidism patients were 18 to 65 years old and newly diagnosed, with a disease duration of less than 2 months. Patients were excluded if they had other autoimmune diseases, uncontrolled infections, pregnancy or lactation. Clinical symptoms, serum thyroxine, TRAb, thyroid ultrasound and orbital computed tomography were used for diagnosis. Ficoll-Paque density gradient centrifugation was used to isolate PBMCs from around 9.1 ml of fresh peripheral blood. Total RNA was extracted using Trizol reagent, and RNA quality was checked on an Agilent 2100 Bioanalyzer.

The origin of this receptor is a woman aged 18-30 years with stable Graves' hyperthyroidism. Some clones in this sample may be carry-over from other donors' samples. Donor details come from another sample of the same person, matched by shared clones. The sample taken for sequencing was peripheral blood. The sequence joins TRBV20-1 to TRBJ2-7, and perhaps TRBD1 as D gene, on 5 matching bases. The bases read TGCAGTGCCCCCGACAGTTCCGTAGTCTCCTACGAGCAGTACTTC. It is translated as CSAPDSSVVSYEQYF.